This T cell receptor beta chain was captured by sequencing in a study of OX40 agonist ivuxolimab in advanced cancers. As for the study in general: Subjects had a mean age of around 63 years, with a range of about 23 to 85; roughly 80% were male.

Broader study findings: Dosing at 0.1 to 3.0 mg/kg was accompanied by clonal expansion of CD4+ and CD8+ blood T cells by week 6.

In regard to this clone: Its antigen is unknown.

Sequencing used immunoSEQ multiplex PCR; TCRdb keeps in-frame clones, though not all of them. The data contain roughly 76,000 clones, 92% of them seen just once; the ten biggest clones take up 6% to 8.5%. V shed 4 bases and J shed 3 bases, with 10 bases lying between them. Germline assignment: CDR1 SGHRS and CDR2 YFSETQ. CDR3 size: 13 residues. This receptor was obtained from an adult with an advanced solid tumor such as melanoma, head and neck, liver or kidney cancer. The sequenced sample was CD4+ or CD8+ T cells sorted from blood, obtained in a trial of the OX40 agonist ivuxolimab. The V gene is TRBV5-1, the J gene TRBJ1-1; D gene unclear. The CDR3 DNA sequence: TGCGCCAGCAGCATTGGTTCGGACACTGAAGCTTTCTTT. Protein sequence: CASSIGSDTEAFF.